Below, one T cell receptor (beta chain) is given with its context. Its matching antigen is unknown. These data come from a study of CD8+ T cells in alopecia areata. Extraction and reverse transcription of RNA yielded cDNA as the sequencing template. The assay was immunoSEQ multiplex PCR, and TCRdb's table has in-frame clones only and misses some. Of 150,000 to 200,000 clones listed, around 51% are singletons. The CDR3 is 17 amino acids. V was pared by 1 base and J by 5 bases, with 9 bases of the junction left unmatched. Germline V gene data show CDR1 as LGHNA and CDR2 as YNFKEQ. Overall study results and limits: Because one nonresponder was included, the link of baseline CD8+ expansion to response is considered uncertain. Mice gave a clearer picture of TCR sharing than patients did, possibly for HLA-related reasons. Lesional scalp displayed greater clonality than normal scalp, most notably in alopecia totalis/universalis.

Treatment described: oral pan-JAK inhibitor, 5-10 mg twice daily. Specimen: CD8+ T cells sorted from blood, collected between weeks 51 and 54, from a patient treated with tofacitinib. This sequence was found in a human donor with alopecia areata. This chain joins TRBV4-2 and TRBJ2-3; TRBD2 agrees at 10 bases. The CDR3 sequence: CASSQVQAGGPEDTQYF. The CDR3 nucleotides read TGTGCCAGCAGCCAAGTGCAAGCGGGGGGGCCGGAAGATACGCAGTATTTT.